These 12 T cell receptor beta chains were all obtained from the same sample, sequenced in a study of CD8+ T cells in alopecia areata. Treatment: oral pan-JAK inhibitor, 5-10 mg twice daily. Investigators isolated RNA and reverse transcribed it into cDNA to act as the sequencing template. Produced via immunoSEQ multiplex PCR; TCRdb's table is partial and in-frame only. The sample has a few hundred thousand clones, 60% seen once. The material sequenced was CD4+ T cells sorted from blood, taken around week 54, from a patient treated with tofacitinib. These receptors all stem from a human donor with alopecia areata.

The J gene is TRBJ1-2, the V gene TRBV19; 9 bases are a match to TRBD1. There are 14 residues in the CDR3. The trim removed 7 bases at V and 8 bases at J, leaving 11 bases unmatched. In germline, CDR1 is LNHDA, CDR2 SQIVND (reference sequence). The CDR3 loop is CASTFKGQGIGYTF. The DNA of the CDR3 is TGTGCCAGTACCTTCAAGGGACAGGGTATCGGCTACACCTTC. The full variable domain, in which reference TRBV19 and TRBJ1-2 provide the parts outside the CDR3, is DGGITQSPKYLFRKEGQNVTLSCEQNLNHDAMYWYRQDPGQGLRLIYYSQIVNDFQKGDIAEGYSVSREKKESFPLTVTSAQKNPTAFYLCASTFKGQGIGYTFGSGTRLTVV.

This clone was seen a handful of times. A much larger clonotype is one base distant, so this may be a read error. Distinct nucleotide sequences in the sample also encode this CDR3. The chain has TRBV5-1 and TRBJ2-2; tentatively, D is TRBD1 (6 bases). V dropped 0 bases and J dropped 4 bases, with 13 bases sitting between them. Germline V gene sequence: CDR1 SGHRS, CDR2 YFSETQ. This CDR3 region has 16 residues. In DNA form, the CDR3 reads TGCGCCAGCAGCTTGGATGGGGGCGCGAGCACCGGGGAGCTGTTTTTT. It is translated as CASSLDGGASTGELFF.

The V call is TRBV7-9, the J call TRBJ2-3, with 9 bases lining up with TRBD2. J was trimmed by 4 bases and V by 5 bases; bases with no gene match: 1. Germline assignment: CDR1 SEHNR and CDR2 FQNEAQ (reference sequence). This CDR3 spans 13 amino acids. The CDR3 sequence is CASSGTSPDTQYF. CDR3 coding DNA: TGTGCCAGCAGCGGGACTAGCCCAGATACGCAGTATTTT. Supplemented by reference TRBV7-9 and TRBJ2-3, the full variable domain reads DTGVSQNPRHKITKRGQNVTFRCDPISEHNRLYWYRQTLGQGPEFLTYFQNEAQLEKSRLLSDRFSAERPKGSFSTLEIQRTEQGDSAMYLCASSGTSPDTQYFGPGTRLTVL.

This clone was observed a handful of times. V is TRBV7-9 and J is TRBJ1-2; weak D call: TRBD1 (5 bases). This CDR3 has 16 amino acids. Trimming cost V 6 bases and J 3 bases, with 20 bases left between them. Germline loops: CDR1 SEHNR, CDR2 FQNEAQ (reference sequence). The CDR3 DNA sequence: TGTGCCAGCAGTCAGCCTGGGGGAGGCCGAGACTATGGCTACACCTTC. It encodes CASSQPGGGRDYGYTF.

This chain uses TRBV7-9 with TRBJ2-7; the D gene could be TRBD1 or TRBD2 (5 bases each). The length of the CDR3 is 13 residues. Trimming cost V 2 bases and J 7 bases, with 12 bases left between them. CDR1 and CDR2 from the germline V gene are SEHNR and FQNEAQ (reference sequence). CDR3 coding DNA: TGTGCCAGCAGCTTATCTGGCAGGGAGGAGCAGTACTTC. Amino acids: CASSLSGREEQYF.

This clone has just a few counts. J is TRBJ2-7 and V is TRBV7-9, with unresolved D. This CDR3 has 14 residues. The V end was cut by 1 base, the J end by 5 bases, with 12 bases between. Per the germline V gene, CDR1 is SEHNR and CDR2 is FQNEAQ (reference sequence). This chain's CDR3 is CASSLGPGRNEQYF. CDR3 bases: TGTGCCAGCAGCTTAGGTCCAGGTAGGAACGAGCAGTACTTC.

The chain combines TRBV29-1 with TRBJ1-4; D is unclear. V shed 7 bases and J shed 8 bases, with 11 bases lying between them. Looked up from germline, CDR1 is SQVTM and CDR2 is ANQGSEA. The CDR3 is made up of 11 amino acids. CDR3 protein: CSARVGEKLFF. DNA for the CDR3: TGCAGCGCCCGGGTGGGAGAAAAACTGTTTTTT.

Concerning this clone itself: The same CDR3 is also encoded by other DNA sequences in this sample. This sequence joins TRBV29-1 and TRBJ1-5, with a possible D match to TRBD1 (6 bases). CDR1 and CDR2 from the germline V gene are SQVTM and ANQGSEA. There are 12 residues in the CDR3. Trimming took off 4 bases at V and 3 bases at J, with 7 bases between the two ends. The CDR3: CSVAGANQPQHF. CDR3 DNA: TGCAGCGTTGCAGGGGCCAATCAGCCCCAGCATTTT.

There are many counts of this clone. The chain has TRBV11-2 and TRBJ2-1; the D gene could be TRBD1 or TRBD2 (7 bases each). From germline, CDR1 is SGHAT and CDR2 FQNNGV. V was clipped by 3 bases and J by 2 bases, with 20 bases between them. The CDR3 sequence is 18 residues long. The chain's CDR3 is CASSFNIATGTTYNEQFF. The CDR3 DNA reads TGTGCCAGCAGCTTCAACATCGCGACAGGGACTACCTACAATGAGCAGTTCTTC.

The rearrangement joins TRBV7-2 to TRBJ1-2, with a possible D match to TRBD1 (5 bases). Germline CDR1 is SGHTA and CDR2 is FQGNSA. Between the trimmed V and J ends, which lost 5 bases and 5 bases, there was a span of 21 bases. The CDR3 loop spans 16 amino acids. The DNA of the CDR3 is TGTGCCAGCAGCACTACACGGGACGCTATGGGATATGGCTACACCTTC. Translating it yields CASSTTRDAMGYGYTF.

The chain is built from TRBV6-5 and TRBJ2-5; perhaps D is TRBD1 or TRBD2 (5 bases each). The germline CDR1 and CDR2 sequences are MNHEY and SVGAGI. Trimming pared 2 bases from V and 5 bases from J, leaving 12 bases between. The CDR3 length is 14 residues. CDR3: CASSYEGIGETQYF. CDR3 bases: TGTGCCAGCAGTTACGAGGGGATCGGGGAGACCCAGTACTTC.

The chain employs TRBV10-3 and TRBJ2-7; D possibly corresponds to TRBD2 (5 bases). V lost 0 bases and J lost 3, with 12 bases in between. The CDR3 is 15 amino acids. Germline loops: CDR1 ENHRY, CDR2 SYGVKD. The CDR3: CAISESEDGLYEQYF. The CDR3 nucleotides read TGTGCCATCAGTGAGTCTGAGGACGGACTCTACGAGCAGTACTTC.